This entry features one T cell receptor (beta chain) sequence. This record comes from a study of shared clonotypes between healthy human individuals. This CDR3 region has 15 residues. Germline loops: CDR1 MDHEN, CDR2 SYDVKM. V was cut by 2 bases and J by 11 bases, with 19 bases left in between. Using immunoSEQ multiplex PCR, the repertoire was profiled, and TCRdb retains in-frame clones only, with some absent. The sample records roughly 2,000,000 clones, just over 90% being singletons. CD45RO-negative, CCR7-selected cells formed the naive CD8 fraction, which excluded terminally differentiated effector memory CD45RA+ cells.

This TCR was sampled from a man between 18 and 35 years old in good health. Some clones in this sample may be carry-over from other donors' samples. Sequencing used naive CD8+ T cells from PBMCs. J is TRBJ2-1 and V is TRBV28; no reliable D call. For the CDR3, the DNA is TGTGCCAGCAGTTTAGTTAGGGAAGTGGCAGAGAAGCAGTTCTTC. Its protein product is CASSLVREVAEKQFF.